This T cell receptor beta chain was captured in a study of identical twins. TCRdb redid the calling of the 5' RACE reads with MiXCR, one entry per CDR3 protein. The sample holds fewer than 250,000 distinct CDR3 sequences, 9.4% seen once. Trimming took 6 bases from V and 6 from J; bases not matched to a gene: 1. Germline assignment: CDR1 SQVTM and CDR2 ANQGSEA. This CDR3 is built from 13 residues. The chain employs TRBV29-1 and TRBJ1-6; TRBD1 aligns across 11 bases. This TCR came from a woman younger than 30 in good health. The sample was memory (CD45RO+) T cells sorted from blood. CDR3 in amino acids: CSVGTGGNSPLHF. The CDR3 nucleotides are TGCAGCGTGGGGACAGGGGGTAATTCACCCCTCCACTTT.